These T cell receptor beta chains were read from a single sample in a study of cytomegalovirus exposure and HLA in healthy donors. The repertoire was sequenced with immunoSEQ multiplex PCR; TCRdb's copy has only in-frame clones and lacks some. The sample shows approximately 120,000 clones, roughly three quarters of them seen only once. Sequencing input: PBMCs. The receptors were gathered from a woman aged 25 to 39 in good health and CMV-seronegative. CDR3s leave out the opening cysteine and the closing phenylalanine or tryptophan.

length,J,V,CDR3
13,TRBJ2-7,TRBV7-9,ASSLGREWIYEQY
15,TRBJ1-2,TRBV7-2,ASSLGLTGGSGYGYT
11,TRBJ1-5,TRBV28,ASAIQFNQPQH
16,TRBJ2-3,TRBV7-3,ASSLTRGLAGPTDTQY
15,TRBJ1-2,TRBV10-3,AISGGGQSLSNYGYT
9,TRBJ2-2,TRBV5-4,ASSVTGELF
11,TRBJ1-2,TRBV7-8,ASSLGGNYGYT
14,TRBJ1-3,TRBV27,ASSFGGRGAGNTIY
14,TRBJ1-4,TRBV9,ASSVEGQGTNEKLF
11,TRBJ2-7,TRBV5-1,ASSLERQYEQY
11,TRBJ1-2,TRBV30,AWAPDGNYGYT
12,TRBJ1-5,TRBV25-1,ASSPLGSNQPQH
10,TRBJ2-2,TRBV29-1,SVDVFSGELF
14,TRBJ1-1,TRBV25-1,ASSFAIGTGDTEAF
9,TRBJ2-7,TRBV6-1,ASSEPVGLS
10,TRBJ2-3,TRBV2,ASAQGTDTQY
11,TRBJ2-5,TRBV11-3,ASSPGQPETQY
12,TRBJ2-3,TRBV7-6,ASSGGGVTDTQY
13,TRBJ2-3,TRBV28,ASSLRTVSTDTQY
13,TRBJ2-5,TRBV7-9,ASSLAGARQETQY
12,TRBJ2-5,TRBV18,ASSPAGSPETQY
11,TRBJ2-2,TRBV5-4,ASRTSGTGELF